Following are 5 T cell receptor beta chains from one sample sequenced in a study of patients and donors after allogeneic stem cell transplantation. TCRdb fed the RT-PCR reads into MiXCR, producing one record per CDR3 protein. This sample yields hundreds of thousands of distinct CDR3 sequences, of which more than 15% are seen a single time; about 7% belongs to the top ten. Sequenced sample: blood, either unsorted or a sorted T cell fraction (not recorded which). Receptors originate from a human donor who was either an allogeneic HSCT recipient or a stem cell or donor lymphocyte infusion donor (not recorded which). It is not recorded whose cells these are; they may come from a transplant donor.

This clonotype turned up a few times. The gene calls are TRBV7-3 and TRBJ2-3; TRBD1 matches at 7 bases. The CDR3 spans 16 residues. After removal of 5 bases from V and 2 bases from J, the junction contained 10 bases not matched to a gene. Germline CDR1 and CDR2: SGHTA and FQGTGA. The CDR3 sequence: CASSPGQGVTTDTQYF. The CDR3 region has the DNA TGTGCCAGCAGCCCTGGCCAGGGGGTAACCACAGATACGCAGTATTTT.

This clonotype was found a few times. The CDR3 sequence is CSTTRLDGTGFGYTF. In DNA form, the CDR3 reads TGCAGTACTACTCGGTTAGACGGGACGGGTTTTGGCTACACCTTC. This rearrangement joins TRBV20-1 to TRBJ1-2; D might be TRBD1 (5 bases). CDR3 size: 15 residues. CDR1 is DFQATT and CDR2 is SNEGSKA in the germline V gene (reference sequence). Trimming stripped 8 bases from V and 7 bases from J, with 26 bases between.

This clonotype was counted only a few times. The rearrangement joins TRBV4-1 to TRBJ1-1, with D maybe TRBD1 (5 bases). The CDR3 has 14 residues. CDR1 is MGHRA, CDR2 YSYEKL, per germline. Trimming removed 2 bases from V and 4 bases from J, with 11 bases in between. This CDR3 is CASSQPAGSTEAFF. CDR3 bases: TGCGCCAGCAGCCAACCCGCAGGGAGCACTGAAGCTTTCTTT.

The rearrangement joins TRBV5-1 to TRBJ1-2; the match to TRBD1 covers 8 bases. The CDR3 totals 12 residues. Germline values: CDR1 SGHRS, CDR2 YFSETQ. J was trimmed by 7 bases and V by 2 bases; bases with no gene match: 1. CDR3 DNA sequence: TGCGCCAGCAGCTTTGACAGGGGTGGCTACACCTTC. Amino acids: CASSFDRGGYTF.

This clonotype was counted only a few times. The chain recombines TRBV12-3 or TRBV12-4 with TRBJ2-5, with 7 nucleotides matching TRBD2. Trimming cost V 1 base and J 5 bases; bases outside gene matches: 10. The CDR3 is made up of 16 amino acids. This CDR3 is CASSLGAALREETQYF. The CDR3, as DNA: TGTGCCAGCAGTTTAGGGGCCGCGTTGCGGGAGGAGACCCAGTACTTC.